This TCR beta chain was observed in a study of T cell responses to AZD1222 COVID-19 vaccine (TCRdb year 2021). Regarding the complete study: AZD1222 recipients whose second dose came at about 4 weeks and those whose second dose came at about 12 weeks were combined into one group, since spike-specific TCR depth and breadth did not differ between the two schedules. Enrollment into the trials was organized by age into subgroups of 18-55, 56-69 and 70-plus years, and those subgroups contained 148, 28 and 57 TCR-sequenced participants, respectively. A total of 233 trial participants underwent TCR sequencing, of whom about 210 had received two doses of AZD1222 and about 26 had received two doses of the MenACWY control vaccine.

V drops 0 bases and J drops 5 bases, leaving 14 bases in between. The germline V gene supplies CDR1 SGDLS and CDR2 YYNGEE. Including cysteine and phenylalanine, the CDR3 has 15 amino acids. The sequence is cut down to CDR3 DNA, 45 bases in frame from base 1. Overall study outcomes, separate from this receptor: Conclusions about previously exposed vaccinees were limited because only five to seven AZD1222 recipients were SARS-CoV-2 seropositive at baseline. Vaccine-associated CD4 TCRs spanned the whole spike protein, with dominant responses in regions 160-218 and 743-854. After two AZD1222 doses, both the breadth and the depth of spike-specific TCRs were significantly higher than at day 0 and than in MenACWY recipients. The 56-69-year group was small, and its depth increase did not reach significance, likely because of low power. Because no samples from the day 14 peak response were available, repertoires could be characterized only after the peak T cell response. Reportedly, almost half of the unique spike-specific TCRs recognized epitopes lying outside the regions that are mutated in the B.1.351 and B.1.1.7 variants. Participants were mostly white British and included more females than males, and it was suggested by the authors that clonal diversity may have been underestimated.

Concerning this clone itself: It lacks a known antigen. Base qualities are missing; no much larger clone stands one base away.

The time point label, as the study defines it: baseline before first vaccination. The vaccinee samples were drawn from two UK trials, COV001 and COV002, one of which was a single-blind randomized controlled phase 2/3 trial testing AZD1222 (ChAdOx1 nCoV-19) in healthy adults. Trial participant PBMC samples were collected at day 0 and day 28 after the second dose for TCRbeta chain sequencing. The CDR3 regions of human TCRbeta chains were analyzed by immunosequencing. The authors' analysis ran thus. TCRs in the repertoires were compared against a reference library of SARS-CoV-2-specific TCRs that had been generated with the MIRA antigen-specificity platform. Breadth meant the fraction of unique TCRs that were SARS-CoV-2-associated, whereas depth meant the fraction of total T cells that were SARS-CoV-2-associated. Using the MIRA data, each spike-specific TCR was assigned both to the spike region to which the TCR was reactive and to a CD4 or CD8 class. Log10-transformed breadth and depth values were compared by one-way ANOVA with Sidak's multiple comparisons tests. The table comes from immuneACCESS by way of TCRdb, which keeps in-frame sequences with V and J called. Part of the clones is missing from these tables; in studies checked, under half for an unresolved V gene and the rest for unknown reasons. The V and J calls and clone size come from that table; D and trimming were worked out from the DNA. This sample has approximately 160,000 clones in its table, and more than 85% of those were observed once. Jointly, the top ten make up 0.7% to 0.9% of the sample.

The chain employs TRBV9 and TRBJ1-2; no confident D gene assignment can be made. The starting material was peripheral blood, obtained on day 0 of AZD1222 vaccination. The clonotype originates from an adult in good health. For the CDR3, the sequence is CASSVEMGFGYGYTF. The DNA is TGTGCCAGCAGCGTAGAAATGGGGTTTGGGTATGGCTACACCTTC.